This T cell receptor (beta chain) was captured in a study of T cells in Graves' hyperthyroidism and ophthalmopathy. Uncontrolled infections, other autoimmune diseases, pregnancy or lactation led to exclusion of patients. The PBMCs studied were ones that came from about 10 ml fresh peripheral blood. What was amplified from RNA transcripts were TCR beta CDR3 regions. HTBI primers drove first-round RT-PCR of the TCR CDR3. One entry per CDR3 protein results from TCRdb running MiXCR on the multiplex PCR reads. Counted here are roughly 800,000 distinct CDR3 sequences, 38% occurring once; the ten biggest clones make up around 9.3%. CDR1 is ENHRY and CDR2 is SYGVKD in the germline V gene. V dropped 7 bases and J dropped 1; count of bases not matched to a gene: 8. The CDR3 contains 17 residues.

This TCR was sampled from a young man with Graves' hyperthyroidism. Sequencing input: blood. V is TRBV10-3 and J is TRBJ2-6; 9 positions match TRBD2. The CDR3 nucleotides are TGTGCCATCACTCGGACTAGCGAACTATCTGGGGCCAACGTCCTGACTTTC. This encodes CAITRTSELSGANVLTF.